Detailed here is one TCR beta chain. Here immunoSEQ multiplex PCR was the method, and the copy in TCRdb shows in-frame clones only, minus some. The repertoire has approximately 73,000 clones, around 87% of them found once; the top ten carry 40%. CDR1 is WNHNN and CDR2 is SYGVQD in the germline V gene (reference sequence). This CDR3 spans 14 amino acids. V was pared by 8 bases and J by 5 bases, with 17 bases between. This entry is derived from a study of radiotherapy plus CTLA-4 blockade in lung cancer. This receptor was taken from a human donor with non-small cell lung cancer that progressed on radiotherapy plus ipilimumab. V is TRBV10-1 and J is TRBJ2-3; TRBD2 might be the D (5 bases). Sequencing was performed on peripheral blood, taken from a patient treated with radiotherapy plus ipilimumab. In nucleotides, the CDR3 is TGCGCCAGCGCCAAGGGAGTGGATAGAGATACGCAGTATTTT. It codes for CASAKGVDRDTQYF.